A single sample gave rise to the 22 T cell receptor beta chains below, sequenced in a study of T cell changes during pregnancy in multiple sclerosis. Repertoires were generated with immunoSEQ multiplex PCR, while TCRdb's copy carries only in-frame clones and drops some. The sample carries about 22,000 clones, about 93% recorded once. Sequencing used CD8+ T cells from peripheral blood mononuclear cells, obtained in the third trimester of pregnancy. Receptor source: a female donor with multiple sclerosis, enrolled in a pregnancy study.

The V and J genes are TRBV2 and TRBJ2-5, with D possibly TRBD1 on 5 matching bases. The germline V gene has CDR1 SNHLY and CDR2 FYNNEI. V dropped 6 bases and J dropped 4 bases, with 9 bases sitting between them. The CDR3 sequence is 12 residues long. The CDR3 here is CASRGRPETQYF. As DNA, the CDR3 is TGTGCCAGCAGGGGGCGGCCAGAGACCCAGTACTTC. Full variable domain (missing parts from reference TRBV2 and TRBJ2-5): EPEVTQTPSHQVTQMGQEVILRCVPISNHLYFYWYRQILGQKVEFLVSFYNNEISEKSEIFDDQFSVERPDGSNFTLKIRSTKLEDSAMYFCASRGRPETQYFGPGTRLLVL.

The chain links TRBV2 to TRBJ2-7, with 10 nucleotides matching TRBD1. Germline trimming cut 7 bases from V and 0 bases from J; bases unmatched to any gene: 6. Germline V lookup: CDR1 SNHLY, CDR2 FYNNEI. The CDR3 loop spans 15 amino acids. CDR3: CASIPRDRGSYEQYF. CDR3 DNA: TGTGCCAGCATACCCCGGGACAGGGGCTCCTACGAGCAGTACTTC. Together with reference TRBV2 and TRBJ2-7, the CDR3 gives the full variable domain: EPEVTQTPSHQVTQMGQEVILRCVPISNHLYFYWYRQILGQKVEFLVSFYNNEISEKSEIFDDQFSVERPDGSNFTLKIRSTKLEDSAMYFCASIPRDRGSYEQYFGPGTRLTVT.

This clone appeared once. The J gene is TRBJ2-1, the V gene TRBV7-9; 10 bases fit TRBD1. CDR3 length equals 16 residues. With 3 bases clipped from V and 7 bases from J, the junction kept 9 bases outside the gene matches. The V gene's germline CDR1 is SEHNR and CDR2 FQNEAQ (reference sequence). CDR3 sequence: CASSLPPRDRGNEQFF. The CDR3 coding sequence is TGTGCCAGCAGCTTGCCACCCCGGGACAGGGGAAATGAGCAGTTCTTC.

The CDR3 is CASSQRDRGYEQYF. CDR3 nucleotide sequence: TGTGCCAGCAGCCAGCGGGACAGGGGGTACGAGCAGTACTTC. V usage is TRBV13 and J usage is TRBJ2-7; 11 positions agree with TRBD1. Germline CDR1 and CDR2: PRHDT and FYEKMQ (reference sequence). This CDR3 spans 14 amino acids. The ends lost 5 bases at V and 4 bases at J; junction bases unmatched: 4.

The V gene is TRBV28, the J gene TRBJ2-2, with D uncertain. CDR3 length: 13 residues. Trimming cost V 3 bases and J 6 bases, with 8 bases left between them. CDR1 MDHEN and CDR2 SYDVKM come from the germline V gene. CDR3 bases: TGTGCCAGCAGTTTTGTTAGCCCCGGGGAGCTGTTTTTT. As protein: CASSFVSPGELFF.

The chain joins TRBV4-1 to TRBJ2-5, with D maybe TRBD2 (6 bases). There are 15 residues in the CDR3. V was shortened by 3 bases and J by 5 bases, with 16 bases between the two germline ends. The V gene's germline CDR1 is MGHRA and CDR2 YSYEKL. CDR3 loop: CASSQEGILGETQYF. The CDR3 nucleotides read TGCGCCAGCAGCCAGGAGGGCATCCTGGGGGAGACCCAGTACTTC.

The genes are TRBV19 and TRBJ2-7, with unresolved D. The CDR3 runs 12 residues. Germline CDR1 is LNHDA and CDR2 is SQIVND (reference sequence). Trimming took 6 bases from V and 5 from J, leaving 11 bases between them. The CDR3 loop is CASSRVADEQYF. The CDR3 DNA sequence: TGTGCCAGTAGCCGGGTGGCGGACGAGCAGTACTTC.

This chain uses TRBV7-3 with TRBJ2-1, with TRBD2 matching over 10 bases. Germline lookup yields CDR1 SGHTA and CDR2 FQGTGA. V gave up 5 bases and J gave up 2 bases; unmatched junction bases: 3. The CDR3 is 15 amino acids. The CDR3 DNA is TGTGCCAGCAGCCGTGGACTAGCGGCCTACAATGAGCAGTTCTTC. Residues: CASSRGLAAYNEQFF.

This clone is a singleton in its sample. CDR3 sequence (DNA): TGTGCCAGCTACCCCGGGACTAGCGGCTACGAGCAGTACTTC. Amino acids: CASYPGTSGYEQYF. The V gene is TRBV27, the J gene TRBJ2-7; 11 nucleotides line up with TRBD2. Germline assignment: CDR1 MNHEY and CDR2 SMNVEV (reference sequence). V lost 8 bases and J lost 3; bases outside the gene matches: 6. This CDR3 spans 14 amino acids.

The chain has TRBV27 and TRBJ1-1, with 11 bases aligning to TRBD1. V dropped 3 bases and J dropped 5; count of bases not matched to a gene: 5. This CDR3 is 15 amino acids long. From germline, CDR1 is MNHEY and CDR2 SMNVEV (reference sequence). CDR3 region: CASSFWGTGGTEAFF. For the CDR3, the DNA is TGTGCCAGCAGTTTTTGGGGGACAGGGGGGACTGAAGCTTTCTTT.

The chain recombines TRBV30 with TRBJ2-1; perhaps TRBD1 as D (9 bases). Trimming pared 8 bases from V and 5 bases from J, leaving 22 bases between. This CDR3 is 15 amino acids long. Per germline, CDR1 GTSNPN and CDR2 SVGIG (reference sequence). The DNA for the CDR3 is TGTGCCGGGCGTATAGCGGGACAGGGCCACAATGAGCAGTTCTTC. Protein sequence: CAGRIAGQGHNEQFF.

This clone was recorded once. Here the CDR3 DNA reads TGTGCCACCAGCAGAGATCGCGGGTCGAACACTGAAGCTTTCTTT. Translating it yields CATSRDRGSNTEAFF. This chain uses TRBV15 with TRBJ1-1; D remains unclear. Between the trimmed V and J ends, which lost 0 bases and 1 base, there was a span of 9 bases. The CDR3 is 15 residues long. Germline V lookup: CDR1 LNHNV, CDR2 YYDKDF (reference sequence).

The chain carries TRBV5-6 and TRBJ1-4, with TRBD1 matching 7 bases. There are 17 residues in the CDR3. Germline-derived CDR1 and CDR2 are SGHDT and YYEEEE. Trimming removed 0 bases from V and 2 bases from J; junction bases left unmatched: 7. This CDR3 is CASSLAQGSLTNEKLFF. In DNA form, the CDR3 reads TGTGCCAGCAGCTTGGCACAGGGGAGTTTGACTAATGAAAAACTGTTTTTT.

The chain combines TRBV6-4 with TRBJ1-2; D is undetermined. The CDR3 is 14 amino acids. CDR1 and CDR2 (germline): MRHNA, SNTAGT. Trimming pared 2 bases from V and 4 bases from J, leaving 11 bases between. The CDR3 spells CASSDTREGYGYTF. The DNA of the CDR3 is TGTGCCAGCAGTGACACCCGGGAGGGCTATGGCTACACCTTC.

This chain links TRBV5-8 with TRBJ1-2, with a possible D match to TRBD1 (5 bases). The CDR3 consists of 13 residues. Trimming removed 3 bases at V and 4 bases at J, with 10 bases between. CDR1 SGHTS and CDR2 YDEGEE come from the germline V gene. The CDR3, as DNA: TGTGCCAGCAGCTCTCAGGGAAGCTATGGCTACACCTTC. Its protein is CASSSQGSYGYTF.

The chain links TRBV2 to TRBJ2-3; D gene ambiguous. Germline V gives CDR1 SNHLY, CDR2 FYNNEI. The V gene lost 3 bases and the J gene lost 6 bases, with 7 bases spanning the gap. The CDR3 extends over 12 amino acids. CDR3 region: CASSDELDTQYF. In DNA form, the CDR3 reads TGTGCCAGCAGTGATGAGTTGGATACGCAGTATTTT.

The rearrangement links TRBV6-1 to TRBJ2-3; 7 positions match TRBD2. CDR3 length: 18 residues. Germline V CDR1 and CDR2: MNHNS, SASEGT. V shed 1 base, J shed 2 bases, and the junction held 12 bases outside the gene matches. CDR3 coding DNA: TGTGCCAGCAGTGAAGACCTGGGCCGGGGGGTGCACACAGATACGCAGTATTTT. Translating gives CASSEDLGRGVHTDTQYF.

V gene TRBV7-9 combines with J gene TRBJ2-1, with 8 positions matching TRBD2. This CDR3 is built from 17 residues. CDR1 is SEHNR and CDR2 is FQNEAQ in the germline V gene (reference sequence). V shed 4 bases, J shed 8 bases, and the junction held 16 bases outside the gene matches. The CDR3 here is CASSSETPGRGVYEQFF. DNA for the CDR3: TGTGCCAGCAGCTCCGAGACTCCCGGGCGGGGGGTATATGAGCAGTTCTTC.

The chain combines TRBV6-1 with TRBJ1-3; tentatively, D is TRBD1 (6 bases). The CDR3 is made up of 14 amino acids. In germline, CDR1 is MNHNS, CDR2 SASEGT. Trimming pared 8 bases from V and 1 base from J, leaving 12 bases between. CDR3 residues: CASGSTGSGNTIYF. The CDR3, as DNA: TGTGCCAGCGGTAGTACAGGGTCTGGAAACACCATATATTTT.

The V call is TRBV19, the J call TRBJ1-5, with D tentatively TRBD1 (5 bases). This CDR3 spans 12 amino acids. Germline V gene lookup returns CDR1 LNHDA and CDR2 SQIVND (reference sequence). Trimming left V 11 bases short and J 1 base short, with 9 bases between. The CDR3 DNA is TGTGCCTCTAGGGGAAGCAATCAGCCCCAGCATTTT. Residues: CASRGSNQPQHF. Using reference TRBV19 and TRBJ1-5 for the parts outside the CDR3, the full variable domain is DGGITQSPKYLFRKEGQNVTLSCEQNLNHDAMYWYRQDPGQGLRLIYYSQIVNDFQKGDIAEGYSVSREKKESFPLTVTSAQKNPTAFYLCASRGSNQPQHFGDGTRLSIL.

In DNA, the CDR3 is TGTGCCAGCAGCGTACTTCTGAACACTGAAGCTTTCTTT. Residues: CASSVLLNTEAFF. The chain carries TRBV9 and TRBJ1-1; D gene ambiguous. This CDR3 region has 13 residues. The V end was cut by 1 base, the J end by 0 bases, with 4 bases between. The V gene's germline CDR1 is SGDLS and CDR2 YYNGEE.

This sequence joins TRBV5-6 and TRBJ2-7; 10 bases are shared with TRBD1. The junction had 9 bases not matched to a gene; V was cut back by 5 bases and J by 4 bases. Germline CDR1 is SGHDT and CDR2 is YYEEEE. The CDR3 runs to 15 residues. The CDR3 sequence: CASSPDRGLWYEQYF. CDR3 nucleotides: TGTGCCAGCAGTCCTGACAGGGGGCTATGGTACGAGCAGTACTTC.